These T cell receptor beta chains were read from a single sample in a study of cytomegalovirus exposure and HLA in healthy donors. Profiling relied on immunoSEQ multiplex PCR, and the TCRdb table lists in-frame clones only, not all of them. Of fewer than 100,000 clones listed, around 80% are singletons. Specimen: PBMCs. The receptors stem from a man aged 60 to 69 in good health and CMV-seropositive. Both conserved end residues are part of each CDR3. The D gene is left open where the match is weak. Size values are once, few and many counts, or a class for expanded clones, and some rows have none.

j_gene | len | d_gene | v_gene | abundance | CDR3nt | CDR3aa
TRBJ2-2 | 14 | . | TRBV5-5 | once | TGTGCCAGCAGCCGGAGGCTGGCCCCCGGGGAGCTGTTTTTT | CASSRRLAPGELFF
TRBJ2-7 | 14 | TRBD1 | TRBV25-1 | once | TGTGCCAGCATCCGGGACAGGGTTCATCACGAGCAGTACTTC | CASIRDRVHHEQYF
TRBJ2-6 | 16 | . | TRBV6-6 | . | TGTGCCAGCAGTTCCCCCACGGTTGTTGGGGCCAACGTCCTGACTTTC | CASSSPTVVGANVLTF
TRBJ2-7 | 14 | TRBD1 | TRBV5-1 | . | TGCGCCAGCAGGCAACAGGGGGTCTCCTACGAGCAGTACTTC | CASRQQGVSYEQYF
TRBJ1-2 | 15 | . | TRBV5-1 | . | TGCGCCAGCAGCTTGGCAGGGCTCCCTAACTATGGCTACACCTTC | CASSLAGLPNYGYTF
TRBJ2-5 | 14 | . | TRBV27 | . | TGTGCCAGCAGTTTCAAGACGGAGGGAGAGACCCAGTACTTC | CASSFKTEGETQYF
TRBJ2-3 | 15 | . | TRBV9 | . | TGTGCCAGCAGCGTAGATTGGTGGAGGCCAGATACGCAGTATTTT | CASSVDWWRPDTQYF
TRBJ2-2 | 15 | . | TRBV5-4 | few | TGTGCCAGCAGCTTGGGACAGGCCAATCCCGGGGAGCTGTTTTTT | CASSLGQANPGELFF
TRBJ2-5 | 13 | . | TRBV9 | . | TGTGCCAGCAGCGCCCAGGGAATCGAGACCCAGTACTTC | CASSAQGIETQYF
TRBJ2-7 | 15 | TRBD1 | TRBV5-4 | . | TGTGCCAGCAGCCAGCCGGGACAGGGGCGGAACGAGCAGTACTTC | CASSQPGQGRNEQYF
TRBJ1-6 | 14 | . | TRBV21-1 | . | TGTGCCAGCAGCAAGGACAGGCAGAATTCACCCCTCCACTTT | CASSKDRQNSPLHF
TRBJ2-3 | 16 | TRBD1 | TRBV18 | . | TGTGCCAGCTCACCACCAAGGGGACAGGGACCAGATACGCAGTATTTT | CASSPPRGQGPDTQYF
TRBJ2-7 | 16 | TRBD1 | TRBV5-1 | . | TGCGCCAGCAGCTTGGCCGTCGGAGACAGGGCTGGCGAGCAGTACTTC | CASSLAVGDRAGEQYF
TRBJ1-2 | 14 | TRBD1 | TRBV27 | . | TGTGCCAGCAGGATCGACAGGGGGCAGGTTGGCTACACCTTC | CASRIDRGQVGYTF
TRBJ1-6 | 16 | . | TRBV7-6 | . | TGTGCCAGCAGCTTATTACCGGTCCAAAATAATTCACCCCTCCACTTT | CASSLLPVQNNSPLHF
TRBJ1-3 | 16 | . | TRBV5-6 | few | TGTGCCAGCAGCCCCCCCGCAGGGTACTCTGGAAACACCATATATTTT | CASSPPAGYSGNTIYF
TRBJ2-7 | 21 | TRBD2 | TRBV2 | . | TGTGCCAGCAGTGCAGCTAAAATACCGGGACTAGCGGGGGTCGGCTTACACGAGCAGTACTTC | CASSAAKIPGLAGVGLHEQYF
TRBJ2-1 | 17 | TRBD2 | TRBV5-1 | once | TGCGCCAGCAGCTTCCTAAATCTAGCGGGCTCTTACAATGAGCAGTTCTTC | CASSFLNLAGSYNEQFF
TRBJ1-2 | 17 | TRBD1 | TRBV18 | . | TGTGCCAGCTCACCGAACTCCGGGACAGCTTCTAACTATGGCTACACCTTC | CASSPNSGTASNYGYTF
TRBJ1-2 | 12 | . | TRBV2 | once | TGTGCCAGCAGTGAAATTCAGTATGGCTACACCTTC | CASSEIQYGYTF
TRBJ2-3 | 14 | TRBD1 | TRBV27 | . | TGTGCCAGCAGTCGGACAGGAAGCACAGATACGCAGTATTTT | CASSRTGSTDTQYF
TRBJ2-5 | 13 | . | TRBV9 | once | TGTGCCAGCAGTTCAGCGTACCAAGAGACCCAGTACTTC | CASSSAYQETQYF
TRBJ1-2 | 15 | . | TRBV5-4 | . | TGTGCCAGCAGCCCCCAGCGCGTGGACACCTATGGCTACACCTTC | CASSPQRVDTYGYTF
TRBJ2-7 | 13 | . | TRBV2 | . | TGTGCCAGCCAAACCAGGCCCTCCTACGAGCAGTACTTC | CASQTRPSYEQYF
TRBJ2-7 | 15 | TRBD1 | TRBV7-6 | . | TGTGCCAGCAGCCCTACAGGGGGCAGGTCCTACGAGCAGTACTTC | CASSPTGGRSYEQYF
TRBJ2-5 | 13 | . | TRBV29-1 | few | TGCAGCGTTGAGACGGACTACCAAGAGACCCAGTACTTC | CSVETDYQETQYF
TRBJ1-2 | 11 | . | TRBV27 | . | TGTGCCACCTCACAGGGAGGGGGCTACACCTTC | CATSQGGGYTF
TRBJ1-5 | 15 | . | TRBV6-1 | . | TGTGCCAGCAGTGACCTCCCCGGCCGGGATCAGCCCCAGCATTTT | CASSDLPGRDQPQHF
TRBJ1-3 | 16 | . | TRBV6-5 | . | TGTGCCAGCAGTTACCACCCAGGTAGCTCTGGAAACACCATATATTTT | CASSYHPGSSGNTIYF
TRBJ1-4 | 15 | . | TRBV5-1 | . | TGCGCCAGCAGCGCCTCCGGGTCAACTAATGAAAAACTGTTTTTT | CASSASGSTNEKLFF
TRBJ1-2 | 15 | TRBD1 | TRBV6-1 | . | TGTGCCAGCAGTGAGCCCGGGCAGGGGGCGGGTGGCTACACCTTC | CASSEPGQGAGGYTF
TRBJ1-5 | 14 | . | TRBV5-1 | few | TGCGCCAGCAGCTTGGGTGGGCAGGGGCAGCCCCAGCATTTT | CASSLGGQGQPQHF
TRBJ2-2 | 12 | . | TRBV10-3 | few | TGTGCCATCAGTGAGACTGACGGGGAGCTGTTTTTT | CAISETDGELFF
TRBJ2-3 | 15 | TRBD2 | TRBV28 | . | TGTGCCAGCAGTTCCGGGGGGGCTTCCACAGATACGCAGTATTTT | CASSSGGASTDTQYF
TRBJ1-1 | 15 | . | TRBV7-2 | . | TGTGCCAGCAATAGACAGCCATTCATGAACACTGAAGCTTTCTTT | CASNRQPFMNTEAFF
TRBJ1-2 | 14 | TRBD1 | TRBV11-2 | . | TGTGCCAGCAGCCCAAAACCAGGGGGATATGGCTACACCTTC | CASSPKPGGYGYTF
TRBJ1-1 | 13 | . | TRBV29-1 | . | TGCAGCGTTATCGGAGCCCCCTACACTGAAGCTTTCTTT | CSVIGAPYTEAFF
TRBJ1-1 | 13 | . | TRBV6-1 | few | TGTGCCAGCTCTCTCGCGGGGAACACTGAAGCTTTCTTT | CASSLAGNTEAFF
TRBJ2-7 | 15 | TRBD2 | TRBV13 | once | TGTGCCAGCAGCTTAAGGGCTAGCGGGGGCCTCGGGCAGTACTTC | CASSLRASGGLGQYF
TRBJ2-3 | 14 | . | TRBV11-1 | . | TGTGCCAGCAGCCCCGGGACAAACACAGATACGCAGTATTTT | CASSPGTNTDTQYF
TRBJ2-7 | 14 | TRBD1 | TRBV5-6 | . | TGTGCCAGCAGGCCACAGGGGAGCTCCTACGAGCAGTACTTC | CASRPQGSSYEQYF
TRBJ1-1 | 11 | . | TRBV20-1 | few | TGCAGTGCTAAGCGGACCACTGAAGCTTTCTTT | CSAKRTTEAFF
TRBJ1-1 | 17 | TRBD1 | TRBV13 | . | TGTGCCAGCAGCCCTTACCGGGACAGGGGGCGAAACACTGAAGCTTTCTTT | CASSPYRDRGRNTEAFF
TRBJ2-3 | 15 | . | TRBV7-6 | . | TGTGCCAGCAGCCTTCGTCAGAGGGCCACAGATACGCAGTATTTT | CASSLRQRATDTQYF
TRBJ2-7 | 15 | TRBD1 | TRBV6-1 | . | TGTGCCAGCAGTGCCCGGACAGGGCCTACCTACGAGCAGTACTTC | CASSARTGPTYEQYF
TRBJ2-7 | 13 | . | TRBV19 | . | TGTGCCAGTAGGGGAACAGGGTCCTACGAGCAGTACTTC | CASRGTGSYEQYF
TRBJ1-1 | 20 | . | TRBV5-1 | . | TGCGCCAGCAGCTTGGTACTTTTAGTCCCGGGGACACGGAAGAACACTGAAGCTTTCTTT | CASSLVLLVPGTRKNTEAFF
TRBJ2-3 | 16 | TRBD2 | TRBV5-1 | . | TGCGCCAGCAGCTCAAGGCCCCGGGGGGGCACAGATACGCAGTATTTT | CASSSRPRGGTDTQYF
TRBJ1-2 | 10 | . | TRBV29-1 | . | TGCAGCGTTGAGGAAGGGGGTGTCACCTTC | CSVEEGGVTF
TRBJ2-5 | 13 | . | TRBV6-6 | . | TGTGCCAGCAGTCCTCCGGGACTCAATTGGGCCTACTTC | CASSPPGLNWAYF
TRBJ1-1 | 14 | TRBD1 | TRBV5-1 | . | TGCGCCAGCAGCGGGGGACAGGGTAGTACTGAAGCTTTCTTT | CASSGGQGSTEAFF
TRBJ1-5 | 14 | . | TRBV5-6 | . | TGTGCCAGCTCTTGGGGGGGGGCAGATCAGCCCCAGCATTTT | CASSWGGADQPQHF
TRBJ2-1 | 15 | TRBD1 | TRBV5-1 | few | TGCGCCAGCAGCCCGAACAGGGGGCTCCGTCATGAGCAGTTCTTC | CASSPNRGLRHEQFF
TRBJ2-3 | 16 | TRBD2 | TRBV5-1 | . | TGCGCCAGCAGCTGGCGGGGGGGCGCGGAGGGCGATACGCAGTATTTT | CASSWRGGAEGDTQYF
TRBJ2-5 | 15 | TRBD2 | TRBV6-1 | . | TGTGCCAGCAGTTTCGGACTAGCCCCAGATGAGACCCAGTACTTC | CASSFGLAPDETQYF
TRBJ1-5 | 15 | . | TRBV18 | . | TGTGCCAGCTCACCGATTGGGGGCCGCAATCAGCCCCAGCATTTT | CASSPIGGRNQPQHF